This TCR beta chain was recorded in a study of T-cell reconstitution after alpha-beta-depleted transplantation in children. CDR1 GTSNPN and CDR2 SVGIG come from the germline V gene (reference sequence). CDR3 length: 13 residues. Trimming stripped 0 bases from V and 3 bases from J, with 8 bases between. The TCRbeta library was prepared with unique molecular identifiers. Each CDR3 protein gets one entry after TCRdb re-called the PCR reads with MiXCR. The data hold 350,000 to 400,000 distinct CDR3 sequences, with more than 10% observed a single time. The source is a human donor who donated a stem cell graft to a child with Fanconi anemia. The source was PBMCs, collected from the stem cell graft. The J gene is TRBJ1-1, the V gene TRBV30; TRBD1 might be the D (5 bases). As DNA, the CDR3 is TGTGCCTGGAGTGTGAGAGGGGACACTGAAGCTTTCTTT. As protein: CAWSVRGDTEAFF.